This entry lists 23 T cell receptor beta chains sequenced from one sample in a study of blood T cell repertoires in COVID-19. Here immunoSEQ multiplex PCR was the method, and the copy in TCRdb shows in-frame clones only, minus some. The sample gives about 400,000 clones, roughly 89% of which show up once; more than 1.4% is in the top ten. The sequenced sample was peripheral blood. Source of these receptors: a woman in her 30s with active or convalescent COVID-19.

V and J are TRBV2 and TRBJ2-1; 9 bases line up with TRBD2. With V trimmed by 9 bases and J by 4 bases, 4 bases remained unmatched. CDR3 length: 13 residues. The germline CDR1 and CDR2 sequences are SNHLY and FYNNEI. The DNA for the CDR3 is TGTGCCAGTAGCGGGGGCCGTTACAATGAGCAGTTCTTC. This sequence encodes CASSGGRYNEQFF.

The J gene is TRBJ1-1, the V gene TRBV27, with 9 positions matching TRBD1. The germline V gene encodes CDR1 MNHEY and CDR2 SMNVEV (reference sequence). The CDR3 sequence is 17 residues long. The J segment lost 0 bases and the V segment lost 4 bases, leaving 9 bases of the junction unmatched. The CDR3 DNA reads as TGTGCCAGCAGTTCTGGCGGACAGGGGTATCTGAACACTGAAGCTTTCTTT. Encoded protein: CASSSGGQGYLNTEAFF.

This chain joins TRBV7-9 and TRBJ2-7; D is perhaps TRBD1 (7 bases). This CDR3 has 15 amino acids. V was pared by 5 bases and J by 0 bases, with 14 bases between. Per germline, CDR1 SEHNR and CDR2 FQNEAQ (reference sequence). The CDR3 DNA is TGTGCCAGCAGCCCCAGGGGGGATCCCTCCTACGAGCAGTACTTC. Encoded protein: CASSPRGDPSYEQYF.

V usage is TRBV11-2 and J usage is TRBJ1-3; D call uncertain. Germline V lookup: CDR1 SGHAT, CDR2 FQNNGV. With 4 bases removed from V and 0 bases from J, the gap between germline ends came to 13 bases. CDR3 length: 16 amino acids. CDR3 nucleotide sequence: TGTGCCAGCAGCTCGTTAACAGCCGACTCTGGAAACACCATATATTTT. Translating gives CASSSLTADSGNTIYF. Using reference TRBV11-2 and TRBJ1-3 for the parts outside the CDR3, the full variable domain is EAGVAQSPRYKIIEKRQSVAFWCNPISGHATLYWYQQILGQGPKLLIQFQNNGVVDDSQLPKDRFSAERLKGVDSTLKIQPAKLEDSAVYLCASSSLTADSGNTIYFGEGSWLTVV.

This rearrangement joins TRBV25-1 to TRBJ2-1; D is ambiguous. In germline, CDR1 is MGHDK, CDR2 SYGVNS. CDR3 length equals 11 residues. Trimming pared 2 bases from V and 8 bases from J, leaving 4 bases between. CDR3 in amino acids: CASSELDEQFF. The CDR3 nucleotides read TGTGCCAGCAGTGAACTAGATGAGCAGTTCTTC.

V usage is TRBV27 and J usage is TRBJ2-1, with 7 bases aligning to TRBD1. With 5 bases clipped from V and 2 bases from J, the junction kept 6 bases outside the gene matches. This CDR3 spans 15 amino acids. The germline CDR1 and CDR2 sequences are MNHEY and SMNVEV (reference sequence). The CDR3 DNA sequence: TGTGCCAGCAGTATATACAGGGGCACCTACAATGAGCAGTTCTTC. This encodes CASSIYRGTYNEQFF.

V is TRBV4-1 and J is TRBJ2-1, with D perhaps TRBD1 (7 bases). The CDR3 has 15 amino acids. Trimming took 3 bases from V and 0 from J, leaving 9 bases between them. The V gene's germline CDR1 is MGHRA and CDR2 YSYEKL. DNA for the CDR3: TGCGCCAGCAGCCAGGAGGGGGCCTCCTACAATGAGCAGTTCTTC. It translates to CASSQEGASYNEQFF.

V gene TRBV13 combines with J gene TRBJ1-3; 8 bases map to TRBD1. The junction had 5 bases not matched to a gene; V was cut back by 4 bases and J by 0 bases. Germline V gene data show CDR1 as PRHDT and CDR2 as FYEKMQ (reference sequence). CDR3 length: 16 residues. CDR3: CASSSGTGLSGNTIYF. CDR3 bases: TGTGCCAGCAGCTCAGGGACAGGACTCTCTGGAAACACCATATATTTT.

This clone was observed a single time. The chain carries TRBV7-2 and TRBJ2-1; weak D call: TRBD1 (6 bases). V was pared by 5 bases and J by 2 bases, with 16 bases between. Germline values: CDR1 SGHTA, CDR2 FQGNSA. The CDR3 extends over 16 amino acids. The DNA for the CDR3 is TGTGCCAGCAGCCCCCTAGGGGGAAAAACCTACAATGAGCAGTTCTTC. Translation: CASSPLGGKTYNEQFF.

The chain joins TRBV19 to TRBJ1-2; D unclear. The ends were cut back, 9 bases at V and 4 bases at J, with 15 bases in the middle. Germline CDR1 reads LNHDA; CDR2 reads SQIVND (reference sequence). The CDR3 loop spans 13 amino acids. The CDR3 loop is CASHPRDSYGYTF. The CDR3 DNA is TGTGCCAGCCACCCGAGGGATTCCTATGGCTACACCTTC.

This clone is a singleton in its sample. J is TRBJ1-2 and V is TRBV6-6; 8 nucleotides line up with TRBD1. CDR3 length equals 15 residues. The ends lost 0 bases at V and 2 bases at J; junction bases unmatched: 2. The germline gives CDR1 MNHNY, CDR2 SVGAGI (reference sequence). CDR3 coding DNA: TGTGCCAGCAGTTACTCGAGGGACAGGAACTATGGCTACACCTTC. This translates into CASSYSRDRNYGYTF.

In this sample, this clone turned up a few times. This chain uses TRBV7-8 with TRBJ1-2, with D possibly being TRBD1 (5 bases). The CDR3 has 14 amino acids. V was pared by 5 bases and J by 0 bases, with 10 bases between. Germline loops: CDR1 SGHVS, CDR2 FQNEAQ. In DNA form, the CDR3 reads TGTGCCAGCAGCCCCGGGACTTCTAACTATGGCTACACCTTC. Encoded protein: CASSPGTSNYGYTF.

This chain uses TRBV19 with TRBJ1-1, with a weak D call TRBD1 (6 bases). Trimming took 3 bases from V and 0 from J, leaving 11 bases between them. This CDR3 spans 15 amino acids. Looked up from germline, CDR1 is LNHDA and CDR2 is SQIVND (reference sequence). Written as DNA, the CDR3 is TGTGCCAGTAGTATCCCGACAGGCCTGAACACTGAAGCTTTCTTT. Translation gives CASSIPTGLNTEAFF.

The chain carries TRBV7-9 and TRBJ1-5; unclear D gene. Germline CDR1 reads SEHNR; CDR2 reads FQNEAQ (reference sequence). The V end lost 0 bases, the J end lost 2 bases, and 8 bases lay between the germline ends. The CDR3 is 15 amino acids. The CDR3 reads CASSLACEGNQPQHF. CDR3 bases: TGTGCCAGCAGCTTAGCGTGCGAGGGCAATCAGCCCCAGCATTTT.

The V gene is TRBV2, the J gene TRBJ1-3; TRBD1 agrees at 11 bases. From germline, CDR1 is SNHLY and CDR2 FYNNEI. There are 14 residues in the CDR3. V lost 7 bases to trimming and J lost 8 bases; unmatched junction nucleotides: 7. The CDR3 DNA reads TGTGCCAGCATCGGACAGGGGGCCTCGTACACCATATATTTT. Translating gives CASIGQGASYTIYF.

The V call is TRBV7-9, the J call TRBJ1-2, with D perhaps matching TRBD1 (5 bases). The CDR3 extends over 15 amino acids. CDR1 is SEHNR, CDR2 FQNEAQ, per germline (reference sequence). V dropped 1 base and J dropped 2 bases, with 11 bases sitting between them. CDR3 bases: TGTGCCAGCAGCTTAGGGTCCACAGGAAACTATGGCTACACCTTC. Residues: CASSLGSTGNYGYTF.

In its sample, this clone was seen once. The CDR3 region is CASSLASSVADTQYF. CDR3 in DNA: TGCGCCAGCAGCTTAGCTAGTTCGGTGGCAGATACGCAGTATTTT. V usage is TRBV5-1 and J usage is TRBJ2-3; D uncertain. The V gene's germline CDR1 is SGHRS and CDR2 YFSETQ. Trimming removed 2 bases from V and 4 bases from J, with 14 bases in between. The CDR3 has 15 amino acids.

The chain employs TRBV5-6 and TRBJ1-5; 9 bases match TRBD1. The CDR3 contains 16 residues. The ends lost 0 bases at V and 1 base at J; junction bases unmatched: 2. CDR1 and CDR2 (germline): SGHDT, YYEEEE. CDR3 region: CASSLGGTGSNQPQHF. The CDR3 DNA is TGTGCCAGCAGCTTGGGGGGGACAGGGAGCAATCAGCCCCAGCATTTT. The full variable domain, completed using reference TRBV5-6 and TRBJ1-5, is DAGVTQSPTHLIKTRGQQVTLRCSPKSGHDTVSWYQQALGQGPQFIFQYYEEEERQRGNFPDRFSGHQFPNYSSELNVNALLLGDSALYLCASSLGGTGSNQPQHFGDGTRLSIL.

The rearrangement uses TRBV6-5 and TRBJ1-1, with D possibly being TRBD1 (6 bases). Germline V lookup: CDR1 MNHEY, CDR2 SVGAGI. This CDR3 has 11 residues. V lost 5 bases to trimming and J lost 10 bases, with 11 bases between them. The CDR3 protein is CASSPGRGAFF. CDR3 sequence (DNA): TGTGCCAGCAGTCCCGGCAGGGGAGCTTTCTTT.

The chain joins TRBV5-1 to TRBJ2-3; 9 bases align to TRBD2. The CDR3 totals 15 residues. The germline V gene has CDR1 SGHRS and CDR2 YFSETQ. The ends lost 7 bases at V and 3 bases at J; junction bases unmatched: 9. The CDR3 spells CASAAGTSLTDTQYF. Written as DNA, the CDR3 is TGCGCCAGCGCCGCCGGGACTAGCTTAACAGATACGCAGTATTTT.

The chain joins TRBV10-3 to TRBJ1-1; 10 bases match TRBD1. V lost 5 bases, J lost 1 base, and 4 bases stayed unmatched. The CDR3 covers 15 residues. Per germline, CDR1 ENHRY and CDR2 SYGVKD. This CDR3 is CAISRQGAPNTEAFF. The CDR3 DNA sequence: TGTGCCATCAGTCGACAGGGGGCCCCGAACACTGAAGCTTTCTTT.

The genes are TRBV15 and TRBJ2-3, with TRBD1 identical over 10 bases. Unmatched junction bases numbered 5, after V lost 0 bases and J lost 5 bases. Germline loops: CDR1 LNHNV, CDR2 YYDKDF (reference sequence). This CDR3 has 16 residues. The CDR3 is CATSRDGTGDKDTQYF. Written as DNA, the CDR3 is TGTGCCACCAGCAGAGACGGGACAGGGGATAAAGATACGCAGTATTTT.

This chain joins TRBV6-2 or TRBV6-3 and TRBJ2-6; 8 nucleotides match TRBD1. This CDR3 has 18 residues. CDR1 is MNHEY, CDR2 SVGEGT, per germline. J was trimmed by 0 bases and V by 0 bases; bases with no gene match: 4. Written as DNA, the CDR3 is TGTGCCAGCAGTTACTCCGGGACAGGCCTCTCTGGGGCCAACGTCCTGACTTTC. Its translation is CASSYSGTGLSGANVLTF.